This T cell receptor (beta chain) comes out of a study of T cells in Graves' hyperthyroidism and ophthalmopathy. This clonotype was picked up many times. Its target is not known. Template material for amplifying TCR beta CDR3 regions consisted of RNA transcripts. An initial round of RT-PCR targeting the TCR CDR3 relied on the HTBI primer set. MiXCR, applied by TCRdb to the multiplex PCR reads, yields one record per CDR3 protein. In the table there are around 380,000 distinct CDR3 sequences, approximately 13% of which are singletons. Blood sampling occurred at first hyperthyroidism diagnosis, ahead of any ophthalmopathy symptoms. Cells are PBMCs isolated from around 10 ml of fresh blood. Study-wide findings and caveats: Ophthalmopathy was separated from stable hyperthyroidism by a 13 V-J model.

The CDR3 loop spans 13 amino acids. The V and J ends lost 6 bases and 0 bases respectively, with 7 bases between them. Germline CDR1 is MDHEN and CDR2 is SYDVKM. The J gene is TRBJ2-3, the V gene TRBV28, with D unclear. Input material: blood. The clonotype originates from a man younger than 45 with Graves' hyperthyroidism that later progressed to Graves' ophthalmopathy. Written as DNA, the CDR3 is TGTGCCAGCAGAACGGACAGCACAGATACGCAGTATTTT. It translates to CASRTDSTDTQYF.